This T cell receptor beta chain is drawn from a study of blood T cell repertoires in COVID-19. The assay was immunoSEQ multiplex PCR, and TCRdb's table has in-frame clones only and misses some. The sample has fewer than 300,000 clones, over 75% seen once; the top ten hold about an eighth. CDR3 length: 19 amino acids. V lost 1 base and J 0 bases, leaving 16 bases between the germline ends. Germline V CDR1 and CDR2: MDHEN, SYDVKM. Sample: peripheral blood. The chain joins TRBV28 to TRBJ2-6, with a weak D call TRBD2 (6 bases). The receptor was isolated from a human donor in a cohort sampled during active COVID-19. The CDR3 region has the DNA TGTGCCAGCAGTTTATATATCGCGGGACCGTTCTCTGGGGCCAACGTCCTGACTTTC. This translates into CASSLYIAGPFSGANVLTF.